The 8 T cell receptor beta chains below come from one sample, sequenced in a study of T cells expressing NK-cell markers. TCRdb re-called the 5' RACE reads and gives one entry per CDR3 protein, without DNA. The listing contains approximately 170,000 distinct CDR3 sequences. Input material: blood T cells: a sorted CD56 or NKG2C T cell subset, CD4+ or CD8+ T cells, or bulk PBMC T cells (not recorded which). The receptor source for this set is a man aged 18 to 69 in good health.

This chain uses TRBV11-1 with TRBJ2-7; TCRdb's assignment of TRBD1 cannot be checked, as there is no DNA. In germline, CDR1 is SGHAT, CDR2 FQDESV (reference sequence). This CDR3 spans 15 amino acids. The CDR3 sequence is CASSLRDRAYYEQYF.

V gene TRBV12-3 or TRBV12-4 combines with J gene TRBJ1-4; TCRdb reports TRBD1, a call that lacks DNA to check it against. The CDR3 sequence is 14 residues long. This chain's CDR3 is CASSPGGSGEKLFF.

The chain joins TRBV6-6 to TRBJ2-3. This CDR3 is built from 13 residues. Germline values: CDR1 MNHNY, CDR2 SVGAGI (reference sequence). CDR3 sequence reads: CASRDRVQDTQYF.

The rearrangement uses TRBV6-2 or TRBV6-3 and TRBJ2-1. CDR1 MNHEY and CDR2 SVGEGT come from the germline V gene. The CDR3 consists of 15 residues. The CDR3 is CASSYEDSVYNEQFF.

The V gene is TRBV9, the J gene TRBJ1-4; checking the TCRdb D call of TRBD1 is not possible without DNA. CDR1 and CDR2 (germline): SGDLS, YYNGEE. The CDR3 has 15 residues. This CDR3 is CASSPAGRANEKLFF.

The chain carries TRBV7-9 and TRBJ1-1; the D call of TRBD1 rests on TCRdb alone, since no DNA is present to check it. The length of the CDR3 is 12 residues. Germline CDR1 reads SEHNR; CDR2 reads FQNEAQ (reference sequence). CDR3: CASSFSGSEAFF.

The chain carries TRBV7-9 and TRBJ2-2; TCRdb lists TRBD2, though no DNA is available to test this call. The CDR3 consists of 16 residues. Germline loops: CDR1 SEHNR, CDR2 FQNEAQ (reference sequence). Here the CDR3 reads CASSVIAGPNTGELFF.

This chain uses TRBV6-1 with TRBJ2-7; the TRBD1 assignment by TCRdb is unverifiable without DNA. Per the germline V gene, CDR1 is MNHNS and CDR2 is SASEGT. The CDR3 runs to 14 residues. The CDR3 loop is CASMDRGLLYEQYF.